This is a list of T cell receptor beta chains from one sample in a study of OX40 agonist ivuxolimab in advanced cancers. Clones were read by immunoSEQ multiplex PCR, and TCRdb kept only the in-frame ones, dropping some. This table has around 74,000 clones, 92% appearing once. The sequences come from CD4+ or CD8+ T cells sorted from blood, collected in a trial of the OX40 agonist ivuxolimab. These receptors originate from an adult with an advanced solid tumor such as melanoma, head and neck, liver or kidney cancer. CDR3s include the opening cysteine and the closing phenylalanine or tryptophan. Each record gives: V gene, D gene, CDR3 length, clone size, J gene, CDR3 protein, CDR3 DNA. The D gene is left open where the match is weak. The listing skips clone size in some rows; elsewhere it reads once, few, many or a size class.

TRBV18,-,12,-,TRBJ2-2,CASSTLGSELFF,TGTGCCAGCTCCACCCTGGGCAGCGAGCTGTTTTTT
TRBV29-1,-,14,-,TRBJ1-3,CSVVATSSGNTIYF,TGCAGCGTTGTGGCCACGAGCTCTGGAAACACCATATATTTT
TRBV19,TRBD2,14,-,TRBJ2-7,CASSGAGGVSEQYF,TGTGCCAGTAGTGGGGCGGGAGGAGTTTCCGAGCAGTACTTC
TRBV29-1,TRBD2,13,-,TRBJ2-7,CSVVREGLNEQYF,TGCAGCGTTGTACGGGAGGGCCTGAATGAGCAGTACTTC
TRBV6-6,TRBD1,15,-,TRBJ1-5,CASSYAGTGGQPQHF,TGTGCCAGCAGTTATGCCGGGACAGGGGGACAGCCCCAGCATTTT
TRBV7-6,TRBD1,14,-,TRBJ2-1,CASSFQGAYNEQFF,TGTGCCAGCAGCTTTCAGGGGGCTTACAATGAGCAGTTCTTC
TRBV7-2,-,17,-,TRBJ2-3,CASSSAETTGNTDTQYF,TGTGCCAGCAGCTCCGCCGAGACCACCGGGAACACAGATACGCAGTATTTT
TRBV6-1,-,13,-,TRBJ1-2,CASSRDSNYGYTF,TGTGCCAGCAGTCGAGACAGCAACTATGGCTACACCTTC
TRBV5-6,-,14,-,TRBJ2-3,CASSLATVTDTQYF,TGTGCCAGCAGCTTGGCTACAGTCACAGATACGCAGTATTTT
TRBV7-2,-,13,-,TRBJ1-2,CASSLALVGGYTF,TGTGCCAGCAGCTTAGCGCTCGTTGGAGGCTACACCTTC
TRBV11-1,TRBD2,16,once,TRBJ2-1,CASSLELAGGWNEQFF,TGTGCCAGCAGCTTAGAACTAGCGGGAGGATGGAATGAGCAGTTCTTC
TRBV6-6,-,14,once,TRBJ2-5,CASSQAGQPETQYF,TGTGCCAGCAGCCAGGCGGGACAGCCAGAGACCCAGTACTTC
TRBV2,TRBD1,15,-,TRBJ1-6,CASRSTGVGNSPLHF,TGTGCCAGCAGGTCCACAGGGGTTGGTAATTCACCCCTCCACTTT
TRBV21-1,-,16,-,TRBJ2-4,CASSKVAGWAKNIQYF,TGTGCCAGCAGCAAAGTGGCGGGATGGGCCAAAAACATTCAGTACTTC
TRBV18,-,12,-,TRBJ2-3,CASSPGPDTQYF,TGTGCCAGCTCACCAGGGCCAGATACGCAGTATTTT
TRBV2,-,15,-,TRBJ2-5,CASESLGRSGETQYF,TGTGCCAGCGAGTCCCTGGGACGGTCGGGGGAGACCCAGTACTTC
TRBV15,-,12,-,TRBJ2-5,CATRTEQETQYF,TGTGCCACCCGGACAGAACAAGAGACCCAGTACTTC
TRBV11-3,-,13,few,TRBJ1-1,CASSPDGNTEAFF,TGTGCCAGCAGCCCGGACGGGAACACTGAAGCTTTCTTT